This paragraph covers one T cell receptor (beta chain) sequence. Its antigen is still unknown. Germline CDR1 reads SGHDT; CDR2 reads YYEEEE. The CDR3 has 14 amino acids. Deletions cut 7 bases from V and 4 bases from J, with 17 bases between. The assay ran at deep level. Clones were read by immunoSEQ multiplex PCR, and TCRdb kept only the in-frame ones, dropping some. Of some 1 million clones in the sample, roughly 80% are singletons; the top ten hold approximately 1.5%. This specimen belongs to a study of shared clonotypes between healthy human individuals. Study-level findings and limits: Generation of non-shared clonotypes was less probable than generation of clonotypes shared by all four donors.

Healthy HIV-negative adults with no recent acute infections or vaccinations were recruited as donors. Partitioning of CD4+ cells yielded a CD45RA+ naive subset and a CD45RA-negative memory subset. Sequenced sample: memory CD4+ T cells sorted from blood. Subset here: CD45RA-negative fraction. The sequence derives from a man younger than 35 in good health. The chain joins TRBV5-6 to TRBJ1-2; no firm D call. The CDR3 reads CASVISRKTYGYTF. The CDR3 DNA reads TGTGCCAGCGTTATTAGTCGAAAGACCTATGGCTACACCTTC. The complete variable domain, with remaining parts taken from reference TRBV5-6 and TRBJ1-2, reads DAGVTQSPTHLIKTRGQQVTLRCSPKSGHDTVSWYQQALGQGPQFIFQYYEEEERQRGNFPDRFSGHQFPNYSSELNVNALLLGDSALYLCASVISRKTYGYTFGSGTRLTVV.